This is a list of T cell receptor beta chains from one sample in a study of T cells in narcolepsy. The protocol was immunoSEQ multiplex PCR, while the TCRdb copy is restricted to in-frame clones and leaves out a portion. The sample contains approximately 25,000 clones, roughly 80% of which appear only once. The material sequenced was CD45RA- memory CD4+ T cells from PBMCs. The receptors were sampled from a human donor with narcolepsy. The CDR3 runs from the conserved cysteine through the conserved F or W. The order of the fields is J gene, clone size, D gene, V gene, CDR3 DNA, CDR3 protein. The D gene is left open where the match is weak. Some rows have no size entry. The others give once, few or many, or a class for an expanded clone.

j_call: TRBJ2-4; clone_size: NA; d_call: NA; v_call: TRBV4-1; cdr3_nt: TGCGCCAGCAGCCACCTTCCGCCGGTAACCAAAAACATTCAGTACTTC; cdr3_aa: CASSHLPPVTKNIQYF
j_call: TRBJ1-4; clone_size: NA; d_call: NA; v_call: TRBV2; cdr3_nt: TGTGCCAGCAGACCCGACAGCGACACGGCGGAAAAACTGTTTTTT; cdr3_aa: CASRPDSDTAEKLFF
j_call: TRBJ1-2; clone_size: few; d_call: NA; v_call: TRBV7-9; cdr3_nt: TGTGCCAGCAGCTTTCGGGCAGGGAGCTATGGCTACACCTTC; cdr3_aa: CASSFRAGSYGYTF
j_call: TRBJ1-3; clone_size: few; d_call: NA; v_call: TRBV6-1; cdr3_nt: TGTGCCAGCAGAAAAAGGGGAGTCTCTGGAAACACCATATATTTT; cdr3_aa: CASRKRGVSGNTIYF
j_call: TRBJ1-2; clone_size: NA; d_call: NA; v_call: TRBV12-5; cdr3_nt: TGTGCTAGTGCCACGCCGCGGGGAGGCTACACCTTC; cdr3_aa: CASATPRGGYTF
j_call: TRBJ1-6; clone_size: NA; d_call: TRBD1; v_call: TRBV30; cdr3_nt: TGTGCCTGGAGAGACAGGGACTACTATAATTCACCCCTCCACTTT; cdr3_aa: CAWRDRDYYNSPLHF
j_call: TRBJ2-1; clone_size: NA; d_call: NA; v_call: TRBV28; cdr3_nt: TGTGCCAGCAATGCACAGGGGGGGTACAATGAGCAGTTCTTC; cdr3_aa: CASNAQGGYNEQFF
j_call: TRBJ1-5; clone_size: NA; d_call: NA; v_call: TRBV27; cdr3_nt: TGTGCCAGCAGTTTAGGCAGAACTAATCAGCCCCAGCATTTT; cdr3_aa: CASSLGRTNQPQHF
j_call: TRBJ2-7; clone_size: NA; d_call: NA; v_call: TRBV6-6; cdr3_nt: TGTGCCACCCTCCCTGCACCCTCCTACGAGCAGTACTTC; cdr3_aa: CATLPAPSYEQYF
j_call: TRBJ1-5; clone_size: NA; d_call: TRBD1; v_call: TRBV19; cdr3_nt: TGTGCCAGTAGTATACGGCAGGGGGCAAATCAGCCCCAGCATTTT; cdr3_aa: CASSIRQGANQPQHF
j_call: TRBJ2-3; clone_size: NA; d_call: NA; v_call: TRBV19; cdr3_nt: TGTGCCAGTAAGGAGAGCACAGATACGCAGTATTTT; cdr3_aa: CASKESTDTQYF
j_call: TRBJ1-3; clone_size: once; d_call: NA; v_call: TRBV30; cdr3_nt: TGTGCCTGGAAAGAGCAGAGTCTCTCTGGAAACACCATATATTTT; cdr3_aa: CAWKEQSLSGNTIYF
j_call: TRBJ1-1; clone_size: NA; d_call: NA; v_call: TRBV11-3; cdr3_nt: TGTGCCAGCAGCTTAAGGCAGGGGAACACTGAAGCTTTCTTT; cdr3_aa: CASSLRQGNTEAFF
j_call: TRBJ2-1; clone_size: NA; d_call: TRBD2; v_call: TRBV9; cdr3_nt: TGTGCCAGCAGCTTCGGGACTAGCCTCAATGAGCAGTTCTTC; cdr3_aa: CASSFGTSLNEQFF
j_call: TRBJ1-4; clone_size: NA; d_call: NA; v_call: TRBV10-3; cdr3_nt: TGTGCCATCAGTGAGTTTCCAGGTGGAGGGGAAAATGAAAAACTGTTTTTT; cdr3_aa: CAISEFPGGGENEKLFF
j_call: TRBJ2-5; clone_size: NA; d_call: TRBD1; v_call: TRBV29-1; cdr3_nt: TGCAGCGTTGACGGGGGACAGGGGGTGTTGGAGACCCAGTACTTC; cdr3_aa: CSVDGGQGVLETQYF
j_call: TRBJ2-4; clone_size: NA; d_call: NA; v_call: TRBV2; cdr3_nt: TGTGCCAGCAGTAGGAGGGGGCTAATGGAAAACATTCAGTACTTC; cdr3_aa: CASSRRGLMENIQYF
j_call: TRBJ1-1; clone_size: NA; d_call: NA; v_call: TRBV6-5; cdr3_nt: TGTGCCAGCAGTTACCGGGACGCGGCTTTCTTT; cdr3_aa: CASSYRDAAFF
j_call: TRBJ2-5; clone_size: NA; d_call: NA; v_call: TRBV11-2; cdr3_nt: TGTGCCAGCAGCTTAGGCGGGGCTGAGACCCAGTACTTC; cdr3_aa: CASSLGGAETQYF
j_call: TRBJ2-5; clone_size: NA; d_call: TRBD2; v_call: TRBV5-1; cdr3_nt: TGCGCCAGCAGGGGGACTAGCGGGGGAGCAACTCAAGAGACCCAGTACTTC; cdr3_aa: CASRGTSGGATQETQYF
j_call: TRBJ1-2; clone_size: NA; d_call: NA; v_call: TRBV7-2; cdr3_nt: TGTGCCAGCAGCCTGGTTGTGACAGGTCATGGTAGTGGCTACACCTTC; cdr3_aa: CASSLVVTGHGSGYTF
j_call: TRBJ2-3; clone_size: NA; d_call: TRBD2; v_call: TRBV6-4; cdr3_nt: TGTGCCAGCAGCCCAAGTCTTCTAGCGGGGGCTGGGGATACGCAGTATTTT; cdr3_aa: CASSPSLLAGAGDTQYF
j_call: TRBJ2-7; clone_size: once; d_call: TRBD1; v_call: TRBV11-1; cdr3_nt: TGTGCCAGCAGCCCGGACAGGGTCAGCTCCTACGAGCAGTACTTC; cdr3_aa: CASSPDRVSSYEQYF
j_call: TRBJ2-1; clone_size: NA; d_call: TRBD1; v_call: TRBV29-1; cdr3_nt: TGCAGAGCCGTCACAGGGGGCTCCTACAATGAGCAGTTCTTC; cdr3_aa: CRAVTGGSYNEQFF
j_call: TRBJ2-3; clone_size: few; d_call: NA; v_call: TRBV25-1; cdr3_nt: TGTGCCAGCAGGGTCACAGATACGCAGTATTTT; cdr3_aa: CASRVTDTQYF
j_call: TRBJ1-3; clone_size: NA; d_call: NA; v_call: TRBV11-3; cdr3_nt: TGTGCCAGCAGCCTTTCAGAGGTGAATGGAAACACCATATATTTT; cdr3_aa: CASSLSEVNGNTIYF
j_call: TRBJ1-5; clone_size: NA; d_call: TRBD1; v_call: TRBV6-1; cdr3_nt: TGTGCCAGCCATCGACAGGGTAACAATCAGCCCCAGCATTTT; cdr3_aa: CASHRQGNNQPQHF
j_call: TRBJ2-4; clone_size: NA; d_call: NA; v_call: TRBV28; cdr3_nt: TGTGCCAGCAGTTCTGGGACGCCTAAACATTCGTACTTC; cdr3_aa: CASSSGTPKHSYF
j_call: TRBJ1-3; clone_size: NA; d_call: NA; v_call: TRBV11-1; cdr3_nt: TGTGCCAGCAGCGTGACGGGGATCTCTGGAAACACCATATATTTT; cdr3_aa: CASSVTGISGNTIYF
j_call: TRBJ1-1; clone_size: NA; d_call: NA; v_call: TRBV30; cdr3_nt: TGTGCCTGGAGGGTGGCATTTGAAGCTTTCTTT; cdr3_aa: CAWRVAFEAFF
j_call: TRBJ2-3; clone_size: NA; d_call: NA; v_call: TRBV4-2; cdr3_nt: TGTGCCAGCAGCCAAGGGGCCCGCACAGATACGCAGTATTTT; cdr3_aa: CASSQGARTDTQYF
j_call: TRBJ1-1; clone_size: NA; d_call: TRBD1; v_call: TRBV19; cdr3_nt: TGTGCCAGTAGTCACGGGACAGGGAACACTGAAGCTTTCTTT; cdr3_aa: CASSHGTGNTEAFF
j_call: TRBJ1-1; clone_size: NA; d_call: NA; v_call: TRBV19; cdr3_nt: TGTGCCAGTAGTATTGGGATTGGGGTTAGGGACACTGAAGCTTTCTTT; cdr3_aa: CASSIGIGVRDTEAFF
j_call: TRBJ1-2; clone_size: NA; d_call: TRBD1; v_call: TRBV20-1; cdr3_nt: TGCAGTGCTCAGGGGGAGCGGGGCTACACCTTC; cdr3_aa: CSAQGERGYTF
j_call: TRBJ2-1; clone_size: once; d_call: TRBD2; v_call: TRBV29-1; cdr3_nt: TGCAGCGTTAATAGACTAGCGGGGGATGAGCAGTTCTTC; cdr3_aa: CSVNRLAGDEQFF
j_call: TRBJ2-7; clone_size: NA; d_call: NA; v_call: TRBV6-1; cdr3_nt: TGTGCCAGCAGTGAACCTGGGGTCCTCTACGAGCAGTACTTC; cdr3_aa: CASSEPGVLYEQYF
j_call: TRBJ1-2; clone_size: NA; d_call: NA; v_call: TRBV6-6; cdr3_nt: TGTGCCAGCAGTACGGCTCGGGTCGGGGGCTATGGCTACACCTTC; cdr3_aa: CASSTARVGGYGYTF
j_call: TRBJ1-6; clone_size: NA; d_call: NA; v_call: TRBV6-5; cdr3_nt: TGTGCCAGCAGTACGACAGACTCAGACTCACCCCTCCACTTT; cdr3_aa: CASSTTDSDSPLHF
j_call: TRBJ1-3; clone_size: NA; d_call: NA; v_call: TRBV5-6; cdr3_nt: TGTGCCAGCCAATACAGGGCCCTAGGCACCATATATTTT; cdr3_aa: CASQYRALGTIYF
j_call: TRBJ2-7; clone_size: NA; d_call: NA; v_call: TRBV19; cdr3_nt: TGTGCCAGTAGTAACGGGTTCTCCTACGAGCAGTACTTC; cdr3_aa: CASSNGFSYEQYF
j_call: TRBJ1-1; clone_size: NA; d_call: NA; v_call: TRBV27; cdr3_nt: TGTGCCAGCAGTTTCCAGGGGTTTAACACTGAAGCTTTCTTT; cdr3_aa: CASSFQGFNTEAFF
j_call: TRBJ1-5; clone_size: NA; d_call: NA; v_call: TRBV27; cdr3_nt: TGTGCCAGCAGTTTACTAGGCTCGACCGATAGCAATCAGCCCCAGCATTTT; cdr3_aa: CASSLLGSTDSNQPQHF
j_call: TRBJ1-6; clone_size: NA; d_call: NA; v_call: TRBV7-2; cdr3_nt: TGTGCCAGCAGCTTATGGGGACCGGGTAATTCACCCCTCCACTTT; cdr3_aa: CASSLWGPGNSPLHF
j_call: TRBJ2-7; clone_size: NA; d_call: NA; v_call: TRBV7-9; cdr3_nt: TGTGCCAGCAGCCCACCGAGCTACGAGCAGTACTTC; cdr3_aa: CASSPPSYEQYF
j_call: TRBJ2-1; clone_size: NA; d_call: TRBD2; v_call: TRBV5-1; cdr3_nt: TGCGCCAGCAGCTTGACTAGCGGGAGAAATGAGCAGTTCTTC; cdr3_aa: CASSLTSGRNEQFF
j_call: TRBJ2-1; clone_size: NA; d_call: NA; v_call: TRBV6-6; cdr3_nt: TGTGCCAGCAACCTACTCGGGGCGGATTGGGCAAATGAGCAGTTCTTC; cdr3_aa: CASNLLGADWANEQFF
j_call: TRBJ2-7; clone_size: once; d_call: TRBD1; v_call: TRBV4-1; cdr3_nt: TGCGCCAGCAGCACACCCGGGCCCCGAACGGGACAGAGCTCCTACGAGCAGTACTTC; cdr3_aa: CASSTPGPRTGQSSYEQYF
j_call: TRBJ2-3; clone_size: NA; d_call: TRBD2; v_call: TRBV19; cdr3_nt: TGTGCCAGTAGGAAGACTAGCGGGAGCGGAAGTAGGGCAGATACGCAGTATTTT; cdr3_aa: CASRKTSGSGSRADTQYF